What follows describes a single T cell receptor beta chain. The data stem from a study of cytomegalovirus exposure and HLA in healthy donors. The primer mix had 60 Vbeta and 13 Jbeta primers. Original methodology: Around 12 million of 75 million to 85 million unique TCR beta chains were shared, per a later count. Libraries were prepared by immunoSEQ multiplex PCR; TCRdb keeps only in-frame clonotypes and omits some of them. V and J calls plus clone size are reproduced from that table; the DNA served to infer D and trimming. Seen here are around 130,000 clones, roughly 82% observed once, and the top ten hold 2.5% to 3%. Each donor was nominally healthy when sampled (though unrecorded immune exposures were likely). Germline V gene lookup returns CDR1 SSHAT and CDR2 FNYEAQ (reference sequence). The CDR3 has 15 residues. V dropped 5 bases and J dropped 4; count of bases not matched to a gene: 5.

The rearrangement uses TRBV7-7 and TRBJ2-5, with 12 bases lining up with TRBD2. Sequenced: PBMCs. The receptor comes from a woman younger than 35 in good health and CMV-seropositive. CDR3 DNA: TGTGCCAGCAGCCCACTAGCGGGGGGCGGAGAGACCCAGTACTTC. It is translated as CASSPLAGGGETQYF.